These 29 T cell receptor beta chains came from one sample sequenced in a study of blood T cells in healthy people across ages. For the second PCR, which ran for roughly 7 to 11 cycles, a sample-barcoded 5' primer and a J-beta primer mix were used. From the 5' RACE reads, TCRdb called clonotypes with MiXCR, one entry per CDR3 protein. The sample shows roughly 700,000 distinct CDR3 sequences, about 34% of them seen only once. Sequenced sample: blood. The receptors originated from an elderly woman in good health.

Regarding this clonotype: A much larger clone differs from this one at a single base, so this may be a read error. V usage is TRBV6-5 and J usage is TRBJ2-1, with TRBD2 matching over 12 bases. V shed 4 bases and J 10 bases; nucleotides not matched to a gene: 8. Germline V lookup: CDR1 MNHEY, CDR2 SVGAGI. There are 15 residues in the CDR3. CDR3 coding DNA: TGTGCCAGCAGTTCTAGCGGGGGGGCCCCCTACGAGCAGTTCTTC. Protein: CASSSSGGAPYEQFF.

This clonotype was detected only once. V is TRBV27 and J is TRBJ2-2; D unresolved. The V end lost 5 bases, the J end lost 3 bases, and 13 bases lay between the germline ends. The CDR3 spans 15 residues. Per the germline V gene, CDR1 is MNHEY and CDR2 is SMNVEV (reference sequence). In nucleotides, the CDR3 is TGTGCCAGCAGTCCGTCCCTTTTAGACACCGGGGAGCTGTTTTTT. Protein: CASSPSLLDTGELFF.

The J gene is TRBJ2-3, the V gene TRBV7-3; no clear D gene. The germline CDR1 and CDR2 sequences are SGHTA and FQGTGA. The CDR3 has 14 residues. Trimming removed 7 bases from V and 6 bases from J, with 17 bases in between. The CDR3 reads CASKSAYAADTQYF. For the CDR3, the DNA is TGTGCCAGCAAGTCTGCCTACGCGGCGGATACGCAGTATTTT. The whole variable domain, remainder taken from reference TRBV7-3 and TRBJ2-3, is GAGVSQTPSNKVTEKGKYVELRCDPISGHTALYWYRQSLGQGPEFLIYFQGTGAADDSGLPNDRFFAVRPEGSVSTLKIQRTERGDSAVYLCASKSAYAADTQYFGPGTRLTVL.

The chain recombines TRBV21-1 with TRBJ1-5; the table names TRBD1, a call not compared with the DNA. TRBV21-1 constitutes a pseudogene. This CDR3 is 16 amino acids long. This CDR3 reads CASRGRWDRGGRPQHF. Written as DNA, the CDR3 is TGTGCCAGCAGAGGACGGTGGGACAGGGGAGGTCGGCCCCAGCATTTT.

A few counts support this clonotype. The chain has TRBV2 and TRBJ2-7; possible D gene TRBD1, 6 bases. The J call may not be correct, given that the DNA end is closer to TRBJ2-5. The CDR3 contains 15 residues. Per the germline V gene, CDR1 is SNHLY and CDR2 is FYNNEI. The CDR3 DNA sequence: TGTGCCAGCAGTGAAAGAGTTGGGGGCAGCAAGACCCAGTACTTC. Translated: CASSERVGGSKTQYF.

This clonotype was recorded a few times. This chain joins TRBV7-2 and TRBJ2-2, with 8 bases fitting TRBD2. This CDR3 has 17 residues. J gave up 4 bases and V 5 bases, and 12 bases lay outside the gene matches. The germline V gene encodes CDR1 SGHTA and CDR2 FQGNSA. Here the CDR3 DNA reads TGTGCCAGCAGCCCCCTACGGCGGGGGGATGGCACCGGGGAGCTGTTTTTT. As protein: CASSPLRRGDGTGELFF.

This clonotype was counted ten times or more. The rearrangement links TRBV12-3 or TRBV12-4 to TRBJ2-3; D is unresolved. The germline V and J ends were trimmed by 2 bases and 6 bases, with 12 bases remaining between them. The CDR3 consists of 14 residues. The CDR3 loop is CASSLRQSGDTQYF. CDR3 nucleotide sequence: TGTGCCAGCAGTTTAAGGCAGTCTGGGGATACGCAGTATTTT.

This clonotype was counted a few times. The chain combines TRBV6-5 with TRBJ2-2; 9 nucleotides align to TRBD1. The CDR3 totals 16 residues. The J segment lost 5 bases and the V segment lost 1 base, leaving 5 bases of the junction unmatched. The V gene's germline CDR1 is MNHEY and CDR2 SVGAGI. This chain's CDR3 is CASSYYRGRGTGELFF. The CDR3 nucleotides read TGTGCCAGCAGTTACTACAGGGGGCGAGGAACCGGGGAGCTGTTTTTT.

This clonotype was detected many times. The gene calls are TRBV5-1 and TRBJ2-3, with D possibly matching TRBD2 (5 bases). Trimming took 1 base from V and 4 from J, leaving 7 bases between them. CDR1 is SGHRS, CDR2 YFSETQ, per germline. The CDR3 sequence is 13 residues long. CDR3 bases: TGCGCCAGCAGCTTGAGGGAGTCAGATACGCAGTATTTT. Amino acid sequence: CASSLRESDTQYF.

Concerning this clonotype itself: This may be a read error: a much more frequent sequence differs by one nucleotide. As the CDR3 is not closed by the conserved phenylalanine or tryptophan, this likely results from a read error. This chain joins TRBV5-1 and TRBJ2-7, with D possibly TRBD1 on 6 matching bases. CDR3 length: 15 residues. Germline assignment: CDR1 SGHRS and CDR2 YFSETQ. With 4 bases removed from V and 3 bases from J, the gap between germline ends came to 17 bases. In DNA, the CDR3 is TGCGCCAGCAGCACTGCCGGGACAATCGGCTACGAGCAGTACTTA. Its protein product is CASSTAGTIGYEQYL.

The V and J genes are TRBV12-3 or TRBV12-4 and TRBJ2-7; D is ambiguous. This CDR3 contains 13 residues. Deletions cut 10 bases from V and 0 bases from J, with 13 bases between. CDR3: CATQSRYSYEQYV. In DNA, the CDR3 is TGTGCCACCCAAAGCAGGTACTCCTACGAGCAGTACGTC.

Many counts were recorded for this clonotype. The chain is built from TRBV3-1 and TRBJ2-7, with 8 bases lining up with TRBD2. J lost 5 bases, V lost 4 bases, and 4 bases had no gene match. The CDR3 runs to 13 residues. The germline V gene has CDR1 LGHDT and CDR2 YNNKEL (reference sequence). Here the CDR3 DNA reads TGTGCCAGCAGCCCGGGGGGGCCTAACGAGCAGTACTTC. The encoded protein is CASSPGGPNEQYF.

The rearrangement uses TRBV27 and TRBJ2-5, with D perhaps matching TRBD2 (6 bases). CDR3 length: 13 residues. Germline loops: CDR1 MNHEY, CDR2 SMNVEV (reference sequence). The V end lost 5 bases, the J end lost 11 bases, and 18 bases lay between the germline ends. The CDR3 bases are TGTGCCAGCAGTCGCGGGACGGACAATGAGCAGTACTTC. This translates into CASSRGTDNEQYF.

A remark on this clonotype: Given a much more abundant clone one base away, this may be a read error. The chain's CDR3 is CVSSLDGGSDTQYF. The CDR3 region has the DNA TGTGTCAGCAGCTTAGATGGGGGCTCAGATACGCAGTATTTT. The chain uses TRBV7-2 and TRBJ2-3; a weak D match, TRBD1 (6 bases). Germline CDR1 is SGHTA and CDR2 is FQGNSA. There are 14 residues in the CDR3.

Many counts were recorded for this clonotype. The chain carries TRBV12-3 or TRBV12-4 and TRBJ2-2; 7 nucleotides line up with TRBD2. The junction had 2 bases not matched to a gene; V was cut back by 2 bases and J by 2 bases. The CDR3 runs to 15 residues. In DNA form, the CDR3 reads TGTGCCAGCAGTTTAACAGCGGGAAACACCGGGGAGCTGTTTTTT. Protein product: CASSLTAGNTGELFF.

With respect to this clonotype: Germline and junction disagree at one end, which may indicate a read error. V and J are TRBV5-1 and TRBJ2-2; TRBD1 is a possible D gene (7 bases). The CDR3 extends over 13 amino acids. The germline V gene encodes CDR1 SGHRS and CDR2 YFSETQ. This CDR3 is CASSSGGTGELLF. In DNA, the CDR3 is TGCGCCAGCAGCTCAGGGGGGACCGGGGAGCTGTTGTTT.

Notes on this clonotype: Possible read error: a much larger clone is one base away. The chain is built from TRBV7-2 and TRBJ2-1; no reliable D call. V lost 2 bases and J lost 9, with 11 bases in between. CDR1 SGHTA and CDR2 FQGNSA come from the germline V gene. CDR3 length: 13 amino acids. In nucleotides, the CDR3 is TGTGCCAGCAGCTTAAAAAGCTGCGGTGAGCAGTTCTTC. Protein product: CASSLKSCGEQFF.

The rearrangement links TRBV6-1 to TRBJ1-1; weak D call: TRBD1 (5 bases). This CDR3 is built from 14 residues. CDR1 and CDR2 from the germline V gene are MNHNS and SASEGT. Trimming shortened V by 2 bases and J by 6 bases, and 13 bases separated the two germline ends. The CDR3 sequence is CASSERQGSAEAFF. CDR3 nucleotide sequence: TGTGCCAGCAGTGAACGGCAGGGAAGCGCTGAAGCTTTCTTT.

Details on this clonotype: Being one base from a much bigger clone, this may be a read error. This sequence joins TRBV11-2 and TRBJ2-5; the match to TRBD1 covers 7 bases. The CDR3 extends over 15 amino acids. Germline values: CDR1 SGHAT, CDR2 FQNNGV. The V gene end was trimmed by 2 bases and the J gene end by 5 bases; junction bases not matched to a gene: 8. Here the CDR3 reads CASSLTGQDRETQYF. Here the CDR3 DNA reads TGTGCCAGCAGCTTAACCGGACAGGACAGGGAGACCCAGTACTTC.

This clonotype was counted many times. The CDR3 DNA follows: TGCAGCGTGGAGAGGGTTGAGCAGTTCTTC. This sequence encodes CSVERVEQFF. The rearrangement joins TRBV29-1 to TRBJ2-1, with a tentative D call TRBD2 (5 bases). Trimming stripped 6 bases from V and 9 bases from J, with 9 bases between. The CDR3 covers 10 residues. Germline V gives CDR1 SQVTM, CDR2 ANQGSEA.

The CDR3 region has the DNA TGTGCCAGCATCGAAACAGGGACAGATGAGCAGTTCTTC. This sequence encodes CASIETGTDEQFF. The chain is built from TRBV6-5 and TRBJ2-1; TRBD1 agrees at 7 bases. After removal of 7 bases from V and 8 bases from J, the junction contained 8 bases not matched to a gene. CDR1 is MNHEY, CDR2 SVGAGI, per germline. The CDR3 is 13 residues long.

CDR3 DNA sequence: TGTGCCAGCAGCCAACTGAGACCGGAGGGGCTCACAGATACGCAGTATTTT. Its protein product is CASSQLRPEGLTDTQYF. J is TRBJ2-3 and V is TRBV3-1, with D maybe TRBD2 (6 bases). Trimming left V 2 bases short and J 2 bases short, with 17 bases between. This CDR3 spans 17 amino acids. The germline gives CDR1 LGHDT, CDR2 YNNKEL (reference sequence).

A note on this clonotype: This sequence may be a read error, since a much larger clone differs from it by one base. The V call is TRBV18, the J call TRBJ1-1; the D is unclear. The CDR3 length is 16 residues. The germline gives CDR1 KGHSH, CDR2 LQKENI. CDR3 sequence reads: CTSSPPVAGGNTEAFF. The CDR3 nucleotides read TGTACCAGCTCACCCCCTGTCGCGGGTGGGAACACTGAAGCTTTCTTT.

This chain joins TRBV7-6 and TRBJ1-1; D perhaps matches TRBD1 (6 bases). CDR1 and CDR2 (germline): SGHVS, FNYEAQ. The CDR3 contains 15 residues. The V end lost 1 base, the J end lost 1 base, and 10 bases lay between the germline ends. CDR3 in DNA: TGTGCCAGCAGCTTAGGGATACAGGGGAACACTGAAGCTTTCTTT. Translated: CASSLGIQGNTEAFF.

This clonotype was counted at least ten times. The chain carries TRBV4-2 and TRBJ2-5; D gene unclear. Germline CDR1 reads LGHNA; CDR2 reads YNFKEQ. Trimming removed 3 bases at V and 5 bases at J, with 19 bases between. The CDR3 contains 16 residues. The CDR3 DNA sequence: TGTGCCAGCAGCCAGGGTACGGGCCGCAAAGAGGAGACCCAGTACTTC. Its protein is CASSQGTGRKEETQYF.

This clonotype was seen many times. This chain uses TRBV7-2 with TRBJ2-7; 7 bases agree with TRBD2. V shed 5 bases and J 1 base; nucleotides not matched to a gene: 8. CDR3 size: 15 residues. The germline V gene has CDR1 SGHTA and CDR2 FQGNSA. DNA for the CDR3: TGTGCCAGCAGCCCAATGGGGGGGACTTCCTACGAGCAGTACTTC. It is translated as CASSPMGGTSYEQYF.

In this sample, this clonotype turned up many times. V is TRBV7-2 and J is TRBJ2-7, with TRBD2 matching 9 bases. The CDR3 contains 15 residues. V lost 5 bases, J lost 1 base, and 6 bases stayed unmatched. CDR1 is SGHTA, CDR2 FQGNSA, per germline. The CDR3 DNA is TGTGCCAGCAGCCCCCGGGCGGGGGGGTCCTACGAGCAGTACTTC. This codes for CASSPRAGGSYEQYF.

The CDR3 bases are TGTGCCAGCTACCTCCGGGACGGGATCTACAATGAGCAGTTCTTC. It translates to CASYLRDGIYNEQFF. The chain employs TRBV6-1 and TRBJ2-1; D assignment may be TRBD1 or TRBD2 (5 bases each). V gave up 8 bases and J gave up 3 bases, with 17 bases separating them. This CDR3 contains 15 residues. Per germline, CDR1 MNHNS and CDR2 SASEGT.

The chain employs TRBV20-1 and TRBJ2-7, with D unclear. This CDR3 is 11 amino acids long. Germline lookup yields CDR1 DFQATT and CDR2 SNEGSKA (reference sequence). V was pared by 8 bases and J by 0 bases, with 8 bases between. The CDR3 reads CSFGISYEQYF. CDR3 nucleotide sequence: TGCAGTTTTGGGATCTCCTACGAGCAGTACTTC.